This T cell receptor (beta chain) derives from a study of radiotherapy plus CTLA-4 blockade in lung cancer. Study context: Disease control was present in 30% to 40% of patients, and objective responses in 18%.

Study-level findings and limits: TCR clones originating in tumors grew in number in blood after radiotherapy plus ipilimumab. The best predictor of response was reported to be early blood T cell clone dynamics, with interferon-beta.

Those patients who had chemo-refractory metastatic non-small-cell lung cancer were given focal radiation along with CTLA-4 blockade through ipilimumab. In the case of this clone: The antigen is not known.

The assay was immunoSEQ multiplex PCR, and TCRdb's table has in-frame clones only and misses some. The sample includes around 56,000 clones, more than 60% of them seen just once. The length of the CDR3 is 15 residues. Germline V gene sequence: CDR1 LNHDA, CDR2 SQIVND (reference sequence). The trim removed 5 bases at V and 6 bases at J, leaving 7 bases unmatched. The clonotype originates from a human donor with non-small cell lung cancer who had a complete response to radiotherapy plus ipilimumab. The V and J genes are TRBV19 and TRBJ1-6, with 7 bases that match TRBD1. The specimen comprised peripheral blood, sampled from a patient treated with radiotherapy plus ipilimumab. Here the CDR3 DNA reads TGTGCCAGTAGTGCAACGGACAGGTTTAATTCACCCCTCCACTTT. It specifies CASSATDRFNSPLHF.